These T cell receptor beta chains were read from a single sample in a study of CD8+ T cells in alopecia areata. Profiled with immunoSEQ multiplex PCR; TCRdb holds only in-frame clones, not every one. The table lists over 150,000 clones, around three fifths of them singletons. The sequencing used CD4+ T cells sorted from blood, collected at week 0. These receptors originate from a human donor with alopecia areata. Each CDR3 is given with its conserved first and last residue. The D gene is left open where the match is weak. Only part of the rows carry a size: once, few, many, or a class if the clone is expanded.

>many|.|TRBJ1-1|TRBV27
TGTGCCAGCTCCGTTGGCGGGACACCGAACACTGAAGCTTTCTTT
CASSVGGTPNTEAFF
>.|.|TRBJ1-5|TRBV2
TGTGCCAGCAGAGGCCCCCTGTATAGCAATCAGCCCCAGCATTTT
CASRGPLYSNQPQHF
>.|.|TRBJ2-1|TRBV7-9
TGTGCCAGCAGCTTTTCGTCCCAACAACTCGGACAGAACAATGAGCAGTTCTTC
CASSFSSQQLGQNNEQFF
>once|.|TRBJ1-2|TRBV30
TGTGCCTGCCAGGGGTCTGGCTACACCTTC
CACQGSGYTF
>.|TRBD1|TRBJ2-7|TRBV25-1
TGTGCCAGCAGGAAGGGGGACAGGGTAAAATATGAGCAGTACTTC
CASRKGDRVKYEQYF
>.|TRBD1|TRBJ2-1|TRBV30
TGTGCCTGGAGCGGACAGGGTTACAATGAGCAGTTCTTC
CAWSGQGYNEQFF
>.|TRBD1|TRBJ2-5|TRBV29-1
TGCAGCGTTGAAGATCAAGACAGGGGGGAGACCCAGTACTTC
CSVEDQDRGETQYF
>.|TRBD1|TRBJ2-7|TRBV2
TGTGCCAGCAGTCCGACCGGGACAGTCCACGAGCAGTACTTC
CASSPTGTVHEQYF
>few|.|TRBJ2-7|TRBV29-1
TGCAGCGTCGGGAGACAGCCGATTGGGTACGAGCAGTACTTC
CSVGRQPIGYEQYF
>.|.|TRBJ1-4|TRBV2
TGTGCCAGCACCCGGGGACTTAATGAAAAACTGTTTTTT
CASTRGLNEKLFF
>once|.|TRBJ1-4|TRBV4-2
TGTGCCAGCAGCCAAGATTTCCCGGGCTTGGCTAATGAAAAACTGTTTTTT
CASSQDFPGLANEKLFF
>.|TRBD1|TRBJ1-2|TRBV7-9
TGTGCCAGCAGCACCCCGGACAGGGGGCGCGGAGGCTACACCTTC
CASSTPDRGRGGYTF
>.|.|TRBJ2-1|TRBV11-1
TGTGCCAGCAGCTTAGAGGGGACCCCCACCAATGAGCAGTTCTTC
CASSLEGTPTNEQFF
>.|TRBD2|TRBJ2-3|TRBV18
TGTGCCAGCTCACCGGCCCGGGGACTAGCGGGGGGCAGCGGATTCACAGATACGCAGTATTTT
CASSPARGLAGGSGFTDTQYF
>.|.|TRBJ2-1|TRBV15
TGTGCCACCAGCAGAGAAGGGAGAAATTCCTACAATGAGCAGTTCTTC
CATSREGRNSYNEQFF
>.|.|TRBJ2-1|TRBV25-1
TGTGCCAGCAGTTCAGCGAGTAATGAGCAGTTCTTC
CASSSASNEQFF